These T cell receptor beta chains were read from a single sample in a study of blood T cell repertoires in COVID-19. The assay was immunoSEQ multiplex PCR, and TCRdb's table has in-frame clones only and misses some. The sample carries 130,000 to 150,000 clones, roughly 83% recorded once. Sequenced sample: peripheral blood. All receptors come from a woman in her sixties or seventies with COVID-19, enrolled during active disease. The CDR3 runs from the conserved cysteine through the conserved F or W. D genes are given only for firm matches. Clone size is not always given. Where it is, it says once, few, many or a class for expanded clones.

TRBV5-1	TRBD1	TRBJ1-4	-	CASSPGGTGDEKLFF	TGCGCCAGCAGCCCCGGTGGGACAGGGGATGAAAAACTGTTTTTT
TRBV2	TRBD1	TRBJ2-5	-	CASSLVPGQGERETQYF	TGTGCCAGCAGTCTAGTCCCGGGACAGGGGGAAAGGGAGACCCAGTACTTC
TRBV6-5	TRBD2	TRBJ2-1	-	CASSGGARYNEQFF	TGTGCCAGCAGCGGGGGGGCAAGGTACAATGAGCAGTTCTTC
TRBV5-1	TRBD1	TRBJ1-1	once	CASSVRQGTEAFF	TGCGCCAGCAGCGTCAGACAGGGCACTGAAGCTTTCTTT
TRBV7-2	-	TRBJ1-1	-	CASSKTVNTEAFF	TGTGCCAGCAGTAAAACAGTGAACACTGAAGCTTTCTTT
TRBV5-6	TRBD1	TRBJ1-2	-	CASSRGQGNYGYTF	TGTGCCAGCAGCCGCGGACAGGGGAACTATGGCTACACCTTC
TRBV4-1	-	TRBJ1-1	-	CATQRELNTEAFF	TGCGCCACCCAACGGGAGCTGAACACTGAAGCTTTCTTT
TRBV6-1	-	TRBJ1-2	-	CASSDPAGGSNYGYTF	TGTGCCAGCAGTGACCCGGCGGGAGGTTCCAACTATGGCTACACCTTC
TRBV7-3	-	TRBJ2-5	-	CASSLTGSGQETQYF	TGTGCCAGCAGCTTAACCGGAAGCGGCCAAGAGACCCAGTACTTC
TRBV18	-	TRBJ1-2	-	CASSPQQGNYGYTF	TGTGCCAGCTCACCGCAACAGGGAAACTATGGCTACACCTTC
TRBV19	-	TRBJ2-5	few	CATGGRGETQYF	TGTGCCACAGGAGGGCGGGGAGAGACCCAGTACTTC
TRBV19	-	TRBJ1-2	-	CASNGLGGNYGYTF	TGTGCCAGTAATGGTCTTGGCGGAAACTATGGCTACACCTTC
TRBV4-3	TRBD1	TRBJ1-5	-	CASSPSDRADNQPQHF	TGCGCCAGCAGCCCTTCGGACAGGGCCGATAATCAGCCCCAGCATTTT
TRBV20-1	TRBD2	TRBJ2-7	-	CSASSGGFSYEQYF	TGCAGTGCTAGTTCGGGGGGATTCTCCTACGAGCAGTACTTC
TRBV5-4	-	TRBJ1-1	-	CASSLGAGITEAFF	TGTGCCAGCAGCTTGGGGGCAGGGATCACTGAAGCTTTCTTT
TRBV6-5	-	TRBJ2-1	-	CASRTTGSSYNEQFF	TGTGCCAGCAGGACCACAGGAAGCTCCTACAATGAGCAGTTCTTC
TRBV19	TRBD1	TRBJ1-5	-	CASSPRTGDTQHF	TGTGCCAGTAGTCCTCGGACAGGGGATACCCAGCATTTT
TRBV14	-	TRBJ1-2	-	CASSQDRAYYGYTF	TGTGCCAGCAGCCAAGATCGCGCCTACTATGGCTACACCTTC
TRBV5-4	-	TRBJ1-1	-	CASSLAGGGMNTEAFF	TGTGCCAGCAGCTTGGCAGGCGGAGGAATGAACACTGAAGCTTTCTTT
TRBV28	-	TRBJ1-2	-	CASSLVGGGNYGYTF	TGTGCCAGCAGTTTAGTGGGAGGGGGAAACTATGGCTACACCTTC
TRBV5-1	TRBD1	TRBJ1-1	few	CASSPNGQGAFF	TGCGCCAGCAGCCCCAATGGACAGGGAGCTTTCTTT
TRBV6-6	-	TRBJ1-1	-	CASLQRGRETEAFF	TGTGCCAGTCTCCAGCGGGGGCGAGAAACTGAAGCTTTCTTT
TRBV5-4	TRBD1	TRBJ1-5	-	CASSLDRGIGNQPQHF	TGTGCCAGCAGCTTAGACAGGGGAATAGGCAATCAGCCCCAGCATTTT
TRBV7-3	-	TRBJ2-2	-	CASSLTDTGELFF	TGTGCCAGCAGCCTGACAGACACCGGGGAGCTGTTTTTT
TRBV6-5	-	TRBJ2-2	-	CASSRTDGLAGELFF	TGTGCCAGCAGCCGAACTGACGGACTGGCCGGGGAGCTGTTTTTT
TRBV4-1	-	TRBJ1-3	-	CASSQDFTTRNTIYF	TGCGCCAGCAGCCAAGATTTTACAACAAGAAACACCATATATTTT
TRBV9	-	TRBJ1-2	few	CASSAGVGNYGYTF	TGTGCCAGCAGCGCAGGGGTTGGGAACTATGGCTACACCTTC
TRBV25-1	-	TRBJ1-5	few	CASSAPGAQQPQHF	TGTGCCAGCAGTGCTCCGGGTGCCCAACAGCCCCAGCATTTT
TRBV14	-	TRBJ1-1	few	CASSRRTGMNTEAFF	TGTGCCAGCAGCCGTAGGACGGGAATGAACACTGAAGCTTTCTTT
TRBV29-1	-	TRBJ2-1	-	CSVTTGYNEQFF	TGCAGCGTCACGACAGGCTACAATGAGCAGTTCTTC
TRBV6-5	-	TRBJ1-1	-	CASSRPETKVAFF	TGTGCCAGCAGTCGACCCGAGACTAAGGTGGCTTTCTTT
TRBV18	TRBD1	TRBJ2-7	-	CASSPPTGLSSSYEQYF	TGTGCCAGCTCACCACCGACAGGGTTATCTAGCTCCTACGAGCAGTACTTC
TRBV10-3	-	TRBJ2-7	-	CAISDPGEGDYEQYF	TGTGCCATCAGTGACCCGGGGGAAGGGGACTACGAGCAGTACTTC
TRBV6-2/TRBV6-3	TRBD2	TRBJ2-2	-	CASSSTSGGSNTGELFF	TGTGCCAGCAGTTCTACTAGCGGGGGGTCTAACACCGGGGAGCTGTTTTTT
TRBV18	-	TRBJ1-5	-	CASSPPGDGPQHF	TGTGCCAGCTCACCACCAGGGGATGGGCCCCAGCATTTT
TRBV19	-	TRBJ1-3	-	CASSIEPANLSGNTIYF	TGTGCCAGTAGTATCGAACCCGCGAATCTTTCTGGAAACACCATATATTTT
TRBV30	-	TRBJ1-2	once	CAWSYGQSYTF	TGTGCCTGGAGTTATGGGCAGAGCTACACCTTC
TRBV25-1	-	TRBJ1-2	-	CASSGAGYGYTF	TGTGCCAGCAGTGGTGCAGGGTATGGCTACACCTTC
TRBV24-1	-	TRBJ1-2	-	CARPGTNYGYTF	TGTGCCAGACCAGGGACAAACTATGGCTACACCTTC
TRBV25-1	TRBD2	TRBJ2-5	-	CASSDKVAGEETQYF	TGTGCCAGCAGTGATAAGGTAGCGGGGGAAGAGACCCAGTACTTC
TRBV28	-	TRBJ1-1	-	CASTLSYPETEAFF	TGTGCCAGCACTCTTTCATACCCCGAGACTGAAGCTTTCTTT
TRBV6-2/TRBV6-3	-	TRBJ1-1	-	CASSYGQPNTEAFF	TGTGCCAGCAGTTACGGGCAGCCGAACACTGAAGCTTTCTTT
TRBV11-3	TRBD1	TRBJ1-1	-	CASSFSKGARNTEAFF	TGTGCCAGCAGCTTTTCTAAGGGGGCTAGGAACACTGAAGCTTTCTTT
TRBV6-1	-	TRBJ1-2	-	CASSERTVVVGYTF	TGTGCCAGCAGTGAAAGGACAGTAGTGGTAGGCTACACCTTC
TRBV5-1	-	TRBJ2-2	-	CASSPSATNTGELFF	TGCGCCAGCAGCCCCAGCGCTACGAACACCGGGGAGCTGTTTTTT